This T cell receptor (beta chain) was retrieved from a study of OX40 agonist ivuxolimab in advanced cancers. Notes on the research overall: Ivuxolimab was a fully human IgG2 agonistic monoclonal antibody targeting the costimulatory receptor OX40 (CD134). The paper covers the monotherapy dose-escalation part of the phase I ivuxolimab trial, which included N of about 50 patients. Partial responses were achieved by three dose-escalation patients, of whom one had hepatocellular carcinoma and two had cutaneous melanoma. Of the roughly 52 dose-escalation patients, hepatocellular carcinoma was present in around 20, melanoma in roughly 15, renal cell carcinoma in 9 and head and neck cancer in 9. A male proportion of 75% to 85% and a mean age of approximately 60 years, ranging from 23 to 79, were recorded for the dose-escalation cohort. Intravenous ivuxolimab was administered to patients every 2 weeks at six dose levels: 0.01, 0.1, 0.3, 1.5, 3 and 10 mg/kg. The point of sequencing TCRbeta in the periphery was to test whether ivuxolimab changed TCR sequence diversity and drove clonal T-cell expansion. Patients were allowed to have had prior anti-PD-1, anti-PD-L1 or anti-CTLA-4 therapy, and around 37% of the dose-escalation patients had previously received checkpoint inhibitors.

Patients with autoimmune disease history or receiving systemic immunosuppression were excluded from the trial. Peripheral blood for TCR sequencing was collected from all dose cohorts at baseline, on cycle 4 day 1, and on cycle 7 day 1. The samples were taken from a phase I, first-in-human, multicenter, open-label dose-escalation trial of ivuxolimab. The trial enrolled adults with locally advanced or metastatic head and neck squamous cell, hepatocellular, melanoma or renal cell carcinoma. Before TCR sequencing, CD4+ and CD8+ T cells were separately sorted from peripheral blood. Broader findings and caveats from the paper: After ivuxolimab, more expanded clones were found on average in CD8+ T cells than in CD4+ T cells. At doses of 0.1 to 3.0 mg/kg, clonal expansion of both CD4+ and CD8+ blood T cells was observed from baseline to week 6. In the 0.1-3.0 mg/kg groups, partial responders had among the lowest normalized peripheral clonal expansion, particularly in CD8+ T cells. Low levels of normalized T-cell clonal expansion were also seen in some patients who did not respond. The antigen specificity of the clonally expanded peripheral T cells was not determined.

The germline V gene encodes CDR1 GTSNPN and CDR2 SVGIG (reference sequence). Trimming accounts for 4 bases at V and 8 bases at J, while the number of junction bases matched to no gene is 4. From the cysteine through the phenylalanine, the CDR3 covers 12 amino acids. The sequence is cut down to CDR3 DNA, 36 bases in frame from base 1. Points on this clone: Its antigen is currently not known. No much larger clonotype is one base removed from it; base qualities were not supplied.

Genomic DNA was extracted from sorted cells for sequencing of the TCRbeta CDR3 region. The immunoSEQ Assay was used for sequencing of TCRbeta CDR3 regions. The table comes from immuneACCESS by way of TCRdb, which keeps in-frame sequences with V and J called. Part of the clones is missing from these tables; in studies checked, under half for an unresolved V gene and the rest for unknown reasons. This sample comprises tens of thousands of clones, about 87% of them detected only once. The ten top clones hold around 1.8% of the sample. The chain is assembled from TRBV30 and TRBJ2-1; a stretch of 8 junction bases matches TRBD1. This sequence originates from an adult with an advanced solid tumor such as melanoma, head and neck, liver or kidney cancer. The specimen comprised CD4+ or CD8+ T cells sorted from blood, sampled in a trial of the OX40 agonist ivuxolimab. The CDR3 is CAWKTGVDEQFF. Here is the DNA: TGTGCCTGGAAGACAGGGGTTGATGAGCAGTTCTTC.